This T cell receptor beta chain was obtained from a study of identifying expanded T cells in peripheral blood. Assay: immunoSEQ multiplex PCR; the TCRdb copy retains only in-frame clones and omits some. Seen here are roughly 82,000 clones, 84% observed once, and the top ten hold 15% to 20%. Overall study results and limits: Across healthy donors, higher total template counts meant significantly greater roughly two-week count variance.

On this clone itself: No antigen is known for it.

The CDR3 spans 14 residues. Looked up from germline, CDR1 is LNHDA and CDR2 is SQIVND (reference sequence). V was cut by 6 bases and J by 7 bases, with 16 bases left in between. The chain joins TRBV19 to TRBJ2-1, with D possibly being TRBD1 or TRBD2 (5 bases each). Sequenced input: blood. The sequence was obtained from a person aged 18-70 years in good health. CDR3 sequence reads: CASSTGMTVNEQFF. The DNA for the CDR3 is TGTGCCAGTAGCACGGGGATGACAGTAAATGAGCAGTTCTTC.